The 30 T cell receptor beta chains below all came from one sample that was sequenced in a study of T cell responses to AZD1222 COVID-19 vaccine. Method: immunoSEQ multiplex PCR; TCRdb's copy keeps in-frame clones and lacks some. The sample lists tens of thousands of clones, about 80% occurring once. The material sequenced was peripheral blood, taken 28 days after the second dose of the MenACWY control vaccine. The receptor source for this set is an adult who received the MenACWY meningococcal vaccine as a control.

The chain recombines TRBV5-1 with TRBJ2-2; D is unresolved. This CDR3 has 15 residues. CDR1 is SGHRS and CDR2 is YFSETQ in the germline V gene. With 0 bases removed from V and 0 bases from J, the gap between germline ends came to 6 bases. The CDR3 protein is CASSLVVSNTGELFF. The CDR3 nucleotides are TGCGCCAGCAGCTTGGTAGTCTCGAACACCGGGGAGCTGTTTTTT.

The V call is TRBV7-2, the J call TRBJ1-2; D gene uncertain. The CDR3 contains 13 residues. V was trimmed by 5 bases and J by 3 bases, leaving 10 bases between them. Germline V gene lookup returns CDR1 SGHTA and CDR2 FQGNSA. CDR3 amino acids: CASSPIPDYGYTF. CDR3 bases: TGTGCCAGCAGCCCCATACCGGACTATGGCTACACCTTC.

J is TRBJ1-3 and V is TRBV30; 7 positions agree with TRBD1. With 3 bases clipped from V and 5 bases from J, the junction kept 10 bases outside the gene matches. CDR1 is GTSNPN, CDR2 SVGIG, per germline (reference sequence). This CDR3 spans 15 amino acids. In DNA form, the CDR3 reads TGTGCCTGGAGCCCCGGGACAGCCTCGAGAAACACCATATATTTT. Protein: CAWSPGTASRNTIYF.

The table lists this clone with a count of one. V and J are TRBV3-1 (or the pseudogene TRBV3-2) and TRBJ1-2; D unclear. The germline CDR1 and CDR2 sequences are LGHDT and YNNKEL (reference sequence). The CDR3 is 15 amino acids. V was shortened by 3 bases and J by 8 bases, with 19 bases between the two germline ends. The CDR3 bases are TGTGCCAGCAGCCAGATGGCACTGCCGCGAGGAGGCTACACCTTC. Its protein product is CASSQMALPRGGYTF.

V gene TRBV6-5 combines with J gene TRBJ2-1; D call uncertain. The CDR3 spans 14 residues. Germline V gene sequence: CDR1 MNHEY, CDR2 SVGAGI. V was trimmed by 6 bases and J by 6 bases, leaving 15 bases between them. In nucleotides, the CDR3 is TGTGCCAGCAGATCGGACCCCCCGGGCAATGAGCAGTTCTTC. Its protein is CASRSDPPGNEQFF.

This chain uses TRBV11-2 with TRBJ1-3, with a possible D match to TRBD1 (6 bases). This CDR3 is 15 amino acids long. The V gene lost 5 bases and the J gene lost 2 bases, with 13 bases spanning the gap. Germline-derived CDR1 and CDR2 are SGHAT and FQNNGV. The CDR3 loop reads CASSPNREPGNTIYF. The CDR3 DNA reads as TGTGCCAGCAGCCCAAACAGGGAGCCTGGAAACACCATATATTTT.

CDR3 sequence: CASSPPGGNTEAFF. The CDR3 bases are TGCGCCAGCAGCCCCCCCGGGGGGAACACTGAAGCTTTCTTT. The chain couples TRBV5-1 to TRBJ1-1; tentative D call: TRBD1 (5 bases). Germline assignment: CDR1 SGHRS and CDR2 YFSETQ. CDR3 size: 14 residues. Trimming removed 4 bases at V and 1 base at J, with 11 bases between.

This chain joins TRBV28 and TRBJ2-7; the D is unclear. V gave up 6 bases and J gave up 1 base, with 13 bases separating them. Germline CDR1 is MDHEN and CDR2 is SYDVKM. The CDR3 has 14 residues. The CDR3 loop reads CASSPRLASYEQYF. Here the CDR3 DNA reads TGTGCCAGCAGCCCCCGGCTGGCTTCCTACGAGCAGTACTTC.

This clone was recorded a few times. V gene TRBV6-4 combines with J gene TRBJ2-3, with 8 bases fitting TRBD2. This CDR3 comprises 15 residues. Germline lookup yields CDR1 MRHNA and CDR2 SNTAGT. The V and J ends lost 5 bases and 0 bases, in that order; junction bases with no gene match: 4. The chain's CDR3 is CASSSGTRSTDTQYF. The CDR3, as DNA: TGTGCCAGCAGTTCCGGGACTAGGAGCACAGATACGCAGTATTTT.

The chain couples TRBV30 to TRBJ1-2; D is undetermined. CDR3 size: 11 residues. The germline CDR1 and CDR2 sequences are GTSNPN and SVGIG (reference sequence). Trimming took 3 bases from V and 5 from J, leaving 7 bases between them. The CDR3 DNA reads TGTGCCTGGAGACAGCTATATGGCTACACCTTC. This sequence encodes CAWRQLYGYTF.

The chain links TRBV20-1 to TRBJ2-1; 10 nucleotides line up with TRBD2. J was trimmed by 10 bases and V by 3 bases; bases with no gene match: 6. CDR1 is DFQATT and CDR2 is SNEGSKA in the germline V gene (reference sequence). This CDR3 is built from 13 residues. The CDR3 spells CSASFGTSVEQFF. The CDR3 DNA is TGCAGTGCTAGTTTCGGGACTAGCGTCGAGCAGTTCTTC.

The CDR3 loop reads CAISDGGMNTEAFF. In DNA, the CDR3 is TGTGCCATCAGTGATGGCGGGATGAACACTGAAGCTTTCTTT. V is TRBV10-3 and J is TRBJ1-1; D is unclear. The CDR3 runs 14 residues. The V end was cut by 3 bases, the J end by 0 bases, with 8 bases between. Germline CDR1 is ENHRY and CDR2 is SYGVKD.

This rearrangement joins TRBV21-1 to TRBJ1-2. TRBV21-1 is tagged as a pseudogene. This CDR3 is built from 16 residues. In DNA form, the CDR3 reads TGTGCCAGCAGCAACGCGCGACGGGGTGGCAACTATGGCTACACCTTC. Translation: CASSNARRGGNYGYTF.

V is TRBV5-1 and J is TRBJ2-7; D tentatively fits TRBD1 or TRBD2 (5 bases each). Per the germline V gene, CDR1 is SGHRS and CDR2 is YFSETQ. The CDR3 sequence is 14 residues long. V lost 0 bases and J lost 2, with 9 bases in between. The DNA of the CDR3 is TGCGCCAGCAGCTTGGTGCAGGGAGCCTACGAGCAGTACTTC. Residues: CASSLVQGAYEQYF.

This chain uses TRBV18 with TRBJ1-3, with TRBD1 matching over 10 bases. Trimming removed 6 bases from V and 0 bases from J; junction bases left unmatched: 5. In germline, CDR1 is KGHSH, CDR2 LQKENI. This CDR3 spans 16 amino acids. The CDR3 loop reads CASSGDRGVSGNTIYF. The CDR3 DNA reads as TGTGCCAGCTCGGGGGACAGGGGCGTCTCTGGAAACACCATATATTTT.

The CDR3 protein is CARPRLTYEQYV. The CDR3 nucleotides read TGTGCCCGCCCTAGGCTAACCTACGAGCAGTACGTC. This chain connects TRBV5-4 to TRBJ2-7; unclear D gene. Germline CDR1 reads SGHNT; CDR2 reads YYREEE (reference sequence). The CDR3 loop spans 12 amino acids. V was pared by 10 bases and J by 2 bases, with 13 bases between.

V usage is TRBV4-1 and J usage is TRBJ1-2; D call uncertain. V lost 1 base and J lost 14, with 14 bases in between. The germline V gene has CDR1 MGHRA and CDR2 YSYEKL. The CDR3 covers 12 residues. The CDR3 sequence is CASSQVISGKTF. CDR3 sequence (DNA): TGCGCCAGCAGCCAAGTAATTTCCGGAAAGACCTTC.

V and J are TRBV28 and TRBJ1-4; D might be TRBD1 (6 bases). The CDR3 runs 12 residues. Germline lookup yields CDR1 MDHEN and CDR2 SYDVKM. Trimming removed 11 bases at V and 7 bases at J, with 14 bases between. The CDR3 DNA sequence: TGTGCCGGGGGCGGGGGAGGTGAAAAACTGTTTTTT. This gives the protein CAGGGGGEKLFF.

The V gene is TRBV28, the J gene TRBJ2-5; D is undetermined. This CDR3 region has 16 residues. CDR1 is MDHEN and CDR2 is SYDVKM in the germline V gene. With 5 bases removed from V and 0 bases from J, the gap between germline ends came to 16 bases. CDR3 sequence reads: CASSLIGTSYQETQYF. For the CDR3, the DNA is TGTGCCAGCAGTCTTATCGGAACATCGTACCAAGAGACCCAGTACTTC.

This clone was seen a single time. The chain joins TRBV5-6 to TRBJ2-5, with D possibly matching TRBD1 (6 bases). The CDR3 runs to 16 residues. V was shortened by 3 bases and J by 1 base, with 16 bases between the two germline ends. Germline V gene lookup returns CDR1 SGHDT and CDR2 YYEEEE. CDR3 DNA: TGTGCCAGCAGCTGGGCGTGGCAGGGGACCCAAGAGACCCAGTACTTC. This codes for CASSWAWQGTQETQYF.

Note on this clone: Other DNA sequences in the same sample also yield this CDR3. The rearrangement uses TRBV28 and TRBJ1-1; D is uncertain. V was shortened by 6 bases and J by 6 bases, with 8 bases between the two germline ends. Per germline, CDR1 MDHEN and CDR2 SYDVKM. The CDR3 has 11 amino acids. The CDR3 DNA follows: TGTGCCAGCAGAGGCCGTCCTGAAGCTTTCTTT. This gives the protein CASRGRPEAFF.

This chain connects TRBV7-8 to TRBJ1-6; D remains unclear. CDR1 and CDR2 from the germline V gene are SGHVS and FQNEAQ. The CDR3 sequence is 13 residues long. The CDR3 spells CAIQRARNSPLHF. CDR3 nucleotide sequence: TGTGCAATACAGCGGGCTCGCAATTCACCCCTCCACTTT.

CDR3 loop: CASSLGRQADTQYF. The CDR3 bases are TGTGCCAGCAGCTTGGGACGACAAGCAGATACGCAGTATTTT. This chain links TRBV11-2 with TRBJ2-3; either TRBD1 or TRBD2 may supply D (5 bases each). This CDR3 region has 14 residues. Between the trimmed V and J ends, which lost 3 bases and 4 bases, there was a span of 11 bases. Germline CDR1 is SGHAT and CDR2 is FQNNGV.

J is TRBJ2-3 and V is TRBV7-2; D unresolved. V gave up 1 base and J gave up 2 bases, with 7 bases separating them. The CDR3 runs 14 residues. From germline, CDR1 is SGHTA and CDR2 FQGNSA. The CDR3 DNA reads as TGTGCCAGCAGCTTAGGTCCCCACACAGATACGCAGTATTTT. This codes for CASSLGPHTDTQYF.

The chain couples TRBV5-6 to TRBJ2-7; D is undetermined. CDR1 and CDR2 (germline): SGHDT, YYEEEE. The CDR3 runs 17 residues. Trimming stripped 4 bases from V and 0 bases from J, with 20 bases between. CDR3 protein: CASSPKPLSYGSYEQYF. The CDR3 DNA follows: TGTGCCAGCAGCCCCAAACCACTTAGCTATGGCTCCTACGAGCAGTACTTC.

On this clone itself: Compared with germline, one end of the junction differs, possibly owing to a read error. This rearrangement joins TRBV6-1 to TRBJ1-1; D uncertain. Germline V gene lookup returns CDR1 MNHNS and CDR2 SASEGT. The CDR3 extends over 13 amino acids. CDR3 nucleotide sequence: TGTGCCAGCAGGGAAGGCTTTTACACTGAAGCTTTCTTT. Its translation is CASREGFYTEAFF.

This rearrangement joins TRBV5-1 to TRBJ2-7; 7 nucleotides line up with TRBD1. CDR3 length equals 15 residues. Trimming at V came to 4 bases and at J to 3 bases, leaving 10 bases not matched to a gene. Germline values: CDR1 SGHRS, CDR2 YFSETQ. CDR3 protein: CASSTGDRVGYEQYF. The CDR3 coding sequence is TGCGCCAGCAGCACCGGAGACAGGGTGGGCTACGAGCAGTACTTC.

The chain employs TRBV11-2 and TRBJ2-1, with D possibly being TRBD2 (7 bases). The CDR3 consists of 16 residues. The V gene's germline CDR1 is SGHAT and CDR2 FQNNGV. Trimming shortened V by 10 bases and J by 6 bases, and 25 bases separated the two germline ends. CDR3 in amino acids: CAILLGRGRAGNEQFF. The CDR3 DNA follows: TGTGCCATCCTACTGGGGCGGGGGCGAGCCGGCAATGAGCAGTTCTTC.

The chain has TRBV5-4 and TRBJ2-5, with 9 bases aligning to TRBD2. The CDR3 extends over 16 amino acids. CDR1 SGHNT and CDR2 YYREEE come from the germline V gene (reference sequence). With V trimmed by 3 bases and J by 5 bases, 11 bases remained unmatched. The CDR3: CASSSESAGGRETQYF. CDR3 sequence (DNA): TGTGCCAGCAGCTCGGAATCGGCGGGGGGGCGGGAGACCCAGTACTTC.

The chain is built from TRBV5-1 and TRBJ2-1; D is undetermined. CDR1 SGHRS and CDR2 YFSETQ come from the germline V gene. The CDR3 loop spans 15 amino acids. Deletions cut 0 bases from V and 1 base from J, with 8 bases between. The CDR3 region has the DNA TGCGCCAGCAGCTTGGACGGCGTTTCCTACAATGAGCAGTTCTTC. As protein: CASSLDGVSYNEQFF.